This T cell receptor beta chain stems from a study of identical twins. This CDR3 region has 14 residues. Trimming cost V 10 bases and J 0 bases; bases outside gene matches: 6. The germline gives CDR1 ENHRY, CDR2 SYGVKD. Template switching, a step in the protocol, added a universal primer site, and cDNA carried unique molecular identifiers. From the 5' RACE reads, TCRdb called clonotypes with MiXCR, one entry per CDR3 protein. The table records about 790,000 distinct CDR3 sequences, about 20% of them present only once. The data were also submitted as part of a second study, on T cells expressing NK-cell markers.

The sequence derives from a woman younger than 35 in good health. This sequence joins TRBV10-3 and TRBJ1-3; the match to TRBD1 covers 7 bases. Sequencing was done on a sample of PBMCs. The CDR3 sequence: CATQGGISGNTIYF. DNA of the CDR3: TGTGCCACCCAGGGGGGTATCTCTGGAAACACCATATATTTT.